These 4 T cell receptor beta chains came from one sample sequenced in a study of OX40 agonist ivuxolimab in advanced cancers. The data were produced by immunoSEQ multiplex PCR, yet TCRdb's version contains in-frame clones alone and is incomplete. The sample holds fewer than 11,000 clones, approximately 80% seen once. This material consisted of CD4+ or CD8+ T cells sorted from blood, taken in a trial of the OX40 agonist ivuxolimab. These receptors were collected from an adult with an advanced solid tumor such as melanoma, head and neck, liver or kidney cancer.

V and J are TRBV4-3 and TRBJ2-1; the D gene is possibly TRBD2 (6 bases). The CDR3 covers 18 residues. V gave up 1 base and J gave up 0 bases, with 16 bases separating them. Germline assignment: CDR1 LGHNA and CDR2 YSLEER. The CDR3 sequence is CASSQGAYSGSSYNEQFF. CDR3 coding DNA: TGCGCCAGCAGCCAAGGGGCCTATAGCGGTAGCTCCTACAATGAGCAGTTCTTC.

In DNA, the CDR3 is TGTGCCAGCAGTCCAATCCAGACGGTGCCGAAACCACACGCTTTCTTT. Protein: CASSPIQTVPKPHAFF. This chain links TRBV28 with TRBJ1-1; D is ambiguous. Germline CDR1 reads MDHEN; CDR2 reads SYDVKM. Deletions cut 5 bases from V and 11 bases from J, with 27 bases between. This CDR3 contains 16 residues. Using reference TRBV28 and TRBJ1-1 for the parts outside the CDR3, the full variable domain is DVKVTQSSRYLVKRTGEKVFLECVQDMDHENMFWYRQDPGLGLRLIYFSYDVKMKEKGDIPEGYSVSREKKERFSLILESASTNQTSMYLCASSPIQTVPKPHAFFGQGTRLTVV.

The rearrangement uses TRBV27 and TRBJ2-7; no firm D call. The CDR3 has 15 amino acids. V was trimmed by 5 bases and J by 0 bases, leaving 14 bases between them. Germline values: CDR1 MNHEY, CDR2 SMNVEV (reference sequence). CDR3 residues: CASSPIVTSSYEQYF. Written as DNA, the CDR3 is TGTGCCAGCAGTCCAATAGTCACAAGCTCCTACGAGCAGTACTTC.

V and J are TRBV11-3 and TRBJ2-7; tentative D call: TRBD1 (7 bases). Per the germline V gene, CDR1 is SGHNT and CDR2 is YENEEA. With 5 bases removed from V and 3 bases from J, the gap between germline ends came to 17 bases. The CDR3 covers 15 residues. CDR3 protein: CASSPGGLLDYEQYF. The CDR3, as DNA: TGTGCCAGCAGCCCAGGGGGGCTGCTCGACTACGAGCAGTACTTC.